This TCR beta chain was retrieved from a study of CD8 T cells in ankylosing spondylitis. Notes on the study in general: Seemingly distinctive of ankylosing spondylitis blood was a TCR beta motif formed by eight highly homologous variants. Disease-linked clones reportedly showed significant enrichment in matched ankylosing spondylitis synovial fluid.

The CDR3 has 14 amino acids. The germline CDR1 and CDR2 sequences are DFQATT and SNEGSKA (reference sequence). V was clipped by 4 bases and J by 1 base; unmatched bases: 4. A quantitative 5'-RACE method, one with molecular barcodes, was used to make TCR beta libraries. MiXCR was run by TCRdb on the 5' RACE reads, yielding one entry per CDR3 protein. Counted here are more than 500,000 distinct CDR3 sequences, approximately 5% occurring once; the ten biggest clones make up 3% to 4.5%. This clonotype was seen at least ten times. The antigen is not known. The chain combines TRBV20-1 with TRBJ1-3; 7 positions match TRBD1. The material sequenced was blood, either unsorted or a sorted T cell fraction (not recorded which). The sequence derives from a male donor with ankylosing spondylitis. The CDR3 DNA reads TGCAGTGCTATTGACAGGGCATCTGGAAACACCATATATTTT. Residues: CSAIDRASGNTIYF.